This T cell receptor (beta chain) came from a study of OX40 agonist ivuxolimab in advanced cancers. Some background on the complete study: The costimulatory receptor OX40 (CD134) was targeted by ivuxolimab, a fully human IgG2 agonistic monoclonal antibody. Intravenous ivuxolimab was administered to patients every 2 weeks at six dose levels: 0.01, 0.1, 0.3, 1.5, 3 and 10 mg/kg. Among the approximately 50 dose-escalation patients, roughly 20 had hepatocellular carcinoma, roughly 15 melanoma, 9 renal cell carcinoma and 9 head and neck cancer. In the dose-escalation cohort, around four fifths of patients were male, and the mean age was roughly 60 years with a range of roughly 20 to 80. Prior anti-PD-1, anti-PD-L1 or anti-CTLA-4 therapy was permitted, and checkpoint inhibitors had been received by about 44% of dose-escalation patients. Three dose-escalation patients achieved partial responses, one with hepatocellular carcinoma and two with cutaneous melanoma. The point of sequencing TCRbeta in the periphery was to test whether ivuxolimab changed TCR sequence diversity and drove clonal T-cell expansion. The monotherapy dose-escalation portion (N ≈ 56 patients) of the phase I ivuxolimab trial is reported in the paper. Results and caveats for the whole study, not just this receptor: At doses of 0.1 to 3.0 mg/kg, clonal expansion of both CD4+ and CD8+ T cells in blood was seen between baseline and week 6. After ivuxolimab, more expanded clones were found on average in CD8+ T cells than in CD4+ T cells. The antigen specificity of the peripheral T cells that underwent clonal expansion was not determined. In the 0.1-3.0 mg/kg groups, partial responders were among the patients with the lowest normalized peripheral clonal expansion, particularly in CD8+ T cells. Low levels of normalized T-cell clonal expansion were also seen in some nonresponding patients.

V lost 5 bases and J lost 7 bases, and the count of bases not matched to a germline gene is 6. CDR1 and CDR2 are drawn from the germline V gene (reference sequence): LNHNV, YYDKDF. The CDR3 contains 14 residues, cysteine and phenylalanine counted. The entry retains the CDR3 DNA only, 42 bases that are in frame from base 1. The trial excluded patients who had a history of autoimmune disease or who were on systemic immunosuppression. Peripheral blood for TCR sequencing was drawn from every dose cohort at baseline, at cycle 4 day 1 and at cycle 7 day 1. Samples were obtained from an open-label, multicenter, first-in-human phase I dose-escalation trial of ivuxolimab. Adults with locally advanced or metastatic melanoma, renal cell, hepatocellular, or head and neck squamous cell carcinoma were enrolled in the trial. Before TCR sequencing, CD4+ and CD8+ T cells were separately sorted from peripheral blood.

With respect to this clone: Its binding antigen is unknown. Per-nucleotide qualities are absent, and no much larger clonotype sits a single base away.

For sequencing of the TCRbeta CDR3 region, genomic DNA was extracted from the sorted cells. The immunoSEQ Assay was used for sequencing of TCRbeta CDR3 regions. This is the immuneACCESS table as TCRdb keeps it, with only in-frame sequences that have V and J called. A part of the clones is gone; compared with another copy, unresolved V genes explain less than half, and the rest is unexplained. This sample holds under 50,000 clones; 88% were observed only once. The ten biggest clones cover around 3.4% of the sample. The V and J genes are TRBV15 and TRBJ1-5; the junction holds 9 bases that match TRBD1. This TCR came from an adult with an advanced solid tumor such as melanoma, head and neck, liver or kidney cancer. The sample here was CD4+ or CD8+ T cells sorted from blood, taken in a trial of the OX40 agonist ivuxolimab. The CDR3 reads as follows: CATSGTGSRQPQHF. The DNA sequence follows: TGTGCCACCAGCGGGACAGGGAGTCGACAGCCCCAGCATTTT. Where the CDR3 stops, the reference TRBV15 and TRBJ1-5 genes take over; the full variable domain is DAMVIQNPRYQVTQFGKPVTLSCSQTLNHNVMYWYQQKSSQAPKLLFHYYDKDFNNEADTPDNFQSRRPNTSFCFLDIRSPGLGDTAMYLCATSGTGSRQPQHFGDGTRLSIL.